This entry lists 2 T cell receptor beta chains sequenced from one sample in a study of response to subunit inactivated influenza vaccine. A single record per CDR3 protein comes from TCRdb applying MiXCR to the RT-PCR reads. The data contain about 480,000 distinct CDR3 sequences, around 25% of them singletons. The material was CD4+ T cells sorted from PBMCs, obtained roughly 5 days after vaccination. These receptors all stem from a man in his fifties who received an inactivated influenza vaccine.

The gene calls are TRBV12-3 or TRBV12-4 and TRBJ1-5; D is unclear. V was pared by 1 base and J by 7 bases, with 8 bases between. The CDR3 covers 13 residues. CDR3 amino acids: CASSLEGVQPQHF. CDR3 bases: TGTGCCAGCAGTTTAGAGGGTGTACAGCCCCAGCATTTT.

This clonotype was seen only once. V usage is TRBV27 and J usage is TRBJ2-7, with D perhaps matching TRBD2 (6 bases). The germline gives CDR1 MNHEY, CDR2 SMNVEV (reference sequence). This CDR3 spans 17 amino acids. The V end was cut by 5 bases, the J end by 0 bases, with 20 bases between. The CDR3 protein is CASSRGVRGASSYEQYF. DNA for the CDR3: TGTGCCAGCAGTCGCGGGGTTAGGGGAGCGAGCTCCTACGAGCAGTACTTC.